This T cell receptor beta chain was recovered during a study of control samples from healthy donors and cancer patients. Using immunoSEQ multiplex PCR, the repertoire was profiled, and TCRdb retains in-frame clones only, with some absent. The sample records about 150,000 clones, approximately 94% being singletons. The CDR3 extends over 15 amino acids. The V gene's germline CDR1 is SGHTA and CDR2 FQGNSA. V gave up 1 base and J gave up 5 bases, with 14 bases separating them. Sequencing was carried out using blood. The sequence derives from a woman aged 18-29 years in good health. The chain employs TRBV7-2 and TRBJ1-1, with D perhaps matching TRBD1 (6 bases). CDR3 protein: CASSLEGLRGTEAFF. The CDR3 region has the DNA TGTGCCAGCAGCTTAGAAGGGCTTAGGGGGACTGAAGCTTTCTTT.